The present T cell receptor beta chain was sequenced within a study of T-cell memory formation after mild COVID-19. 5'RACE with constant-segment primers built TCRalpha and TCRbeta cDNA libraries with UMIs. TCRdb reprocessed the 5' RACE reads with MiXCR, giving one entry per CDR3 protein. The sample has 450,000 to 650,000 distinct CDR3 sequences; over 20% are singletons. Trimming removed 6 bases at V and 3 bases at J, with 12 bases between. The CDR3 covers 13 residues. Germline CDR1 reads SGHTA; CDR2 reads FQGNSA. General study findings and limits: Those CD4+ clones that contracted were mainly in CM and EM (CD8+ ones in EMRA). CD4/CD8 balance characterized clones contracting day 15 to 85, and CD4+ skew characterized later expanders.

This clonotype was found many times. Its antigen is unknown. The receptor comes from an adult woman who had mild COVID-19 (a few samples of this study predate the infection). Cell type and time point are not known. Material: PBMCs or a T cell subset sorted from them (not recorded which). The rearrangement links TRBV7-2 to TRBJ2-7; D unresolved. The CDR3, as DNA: TGTGCCAGCAGTCCGGACGGGTTCTACGAGCAGTACTTC. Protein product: CASSPDGFYEQYF. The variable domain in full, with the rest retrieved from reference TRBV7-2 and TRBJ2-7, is GAGVSQSPSNKVTEKGKDVELRCDPISGHTALYWYRQSLGQGLEFLIYFQGNSAPDKSGLPSDRFSAERTGGSVSTLTIQRTQQEDSAVYLCASSPDGFYEQYFGPGTRLTVT.